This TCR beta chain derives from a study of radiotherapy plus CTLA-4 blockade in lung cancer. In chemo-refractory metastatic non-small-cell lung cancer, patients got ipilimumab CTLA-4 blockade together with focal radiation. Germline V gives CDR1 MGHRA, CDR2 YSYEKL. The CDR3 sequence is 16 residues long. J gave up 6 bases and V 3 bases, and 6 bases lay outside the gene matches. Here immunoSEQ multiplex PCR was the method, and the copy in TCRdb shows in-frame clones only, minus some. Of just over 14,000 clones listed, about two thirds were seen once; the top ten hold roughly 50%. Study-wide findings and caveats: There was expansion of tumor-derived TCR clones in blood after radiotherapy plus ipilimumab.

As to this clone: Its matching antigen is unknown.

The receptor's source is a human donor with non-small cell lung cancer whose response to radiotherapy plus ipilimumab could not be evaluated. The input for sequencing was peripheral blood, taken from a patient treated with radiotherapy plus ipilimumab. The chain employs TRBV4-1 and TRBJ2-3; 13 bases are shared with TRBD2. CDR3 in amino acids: CASSQGTSGESDTQYF. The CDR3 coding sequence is TGCGCCAGCAGCCAGGGGACTAGCGGGGAGTCCGATACGCAGTATTTT.